The 13 T cell receptor beta chains below all came from one sample that was sequenced in a study of blood T cell repertoires in COVID-19. Some clones are missing from TCRdb's copy, which holds only in-frame ones; the method was immunoSEQ multiplex PCR. The sample consists of some 320,000 clones, approximately 91% of them appearing once. Sequenced: PBMCs or T cells enriched from blood (not recorded which). The source of these receptors is a man aged 55 to 70 who had recovered from COVID-19.

The gene calls are TRBV5-1 and TRBJ2-1; a possible D gene is TRBD1 (7 bases). Trimming cost V 9 bases and J 2 bases, with 15 bases left between them. The CDR3 contains 14 residues. In germline, CDR1 is SGHRS, CDR2 YFSETQ. The DNA for the CDR3 is TGCGCCACCCAGGGGGGCCCAGCCTACAATGAGCAGTTCTTC. Its translation is CATQGGPAYNEQFF.

The J gene is TRBJ2-5, the V gene TRBV18; D is possibly TRBD2 (5 bases). The length of the CDR3 is 17 residues. The V gene's germline CDR1 is KGHSH and CDR2 LQKENI. V was cut by 4 bases and J by 1 base, with 19 bases left in between. CDR3 nucleotide sequence: TGTGCCAGCTCACTTGACGTAGGAGGCCGGGGCCAAGAGACCCAGTACTTC. It encodes CASSLDVGGRGQETQYF.

The chain is built from TRBV7-9 and TRBJ2-7; TRBD1 agrees at 7 bases. The J segment lost 0 bases and the V segment lost 5 bases, leaving 10 bases of the junction unmatched. CDR1 is SEHNR, CDR2 FQNEAQ, per germline (reference sequence). CDR3 length: 16 residues. CDR3 sequence: CASSLKPGQLSYEQYF. In DNA, the CDR3 is TGTGCCAGCAGCCTTAAGCCGGGACAGCTCTCCTACGAGCAGTACTTC.

A note on this clone: One end of the junction is discordant with germline, which a read error may explain. The rearrangement links TRBV2 to TRBJ2-5, with D possibly TRBD2 on 6 matching bases. CDR1 SNHLY and CDR2 FYNNEI come from the germline V gene. The length of the CDR3 is 14 residues. CDR3 region: CASNERLGGETQYF. The CDR3 nucleotides read TGTGCCAGCAATGAAAGATTGGGAGGCGAGACCCAGTACTTC.

The chain carries TRBV19 and TRBJ2-7; 7 bases match TRBD1. V was clipped by 8 bases and J by 0 bases; unmatched bases: 7. The germline gives CDR1 LNHDA, CDR2 SQIVND (reference sequence). The CDR3 consists of 14 residues. CDR3 amino acids: CASADRFSSYEQYF. CDR3 coding DNA: TGTGCCAGTGCGGACAGGTTCAGCTCCTACGAGCAGTACTTC.

The chain recombines TRBV11-2 with TRBJ1-2; 7 bases align to TRBD1. The V gene end was trimmed by 2 bases and the J gene end by 2 bases; junction bases not matched to a gene: 2. The CDR3 is 14 residues long. Germline CDR1 reads SGHAT; CDR2 reads FQNNGV. The CDR3 reads CASSLTGANYGYTF. CDR3 DNA: TGTGCCAGCAGCTTAACAGGGGCAAACTATGGCTACACCTTC.

The V gene is TRBV4-1, the J gene TRBJ2-3, with 9 positions matching TRBD2. The CDR3 runs 17 residues. With V trimmed by 4 bases and J by 5 bases, 13 bases remained unmatched. Germline CDR1 is MGHRA and CDR2 is YSYEKL. The CDR3 here is CASSLHTAGSGGDTQYF. The CDR3 coding sequence is TGCGCCAGCAGCCTCCACACGGCTGGTAGCGGGGGAGATACGCAGTATTTT.

The V gene is TRBV12-3 or TRBV12-4, the J gene TRBJ2-4; TRBD2 aligns across 7 bases. The CDR3 consists of 13 residues. V lost 6 bases, J lost 9 bases, and 8 bases stayed unmatched. CDR3 loop: CASRLPSGGIQYF. CDR3 sequence (DNA): TGTGCCAGCAGGCTTCCCTCGGGGGGCATTCAGTACTTC.

The chain carries TRBV20-1 and TRBJ2-1; perhaps TRBD2 as D (6 bases). Trimming removed 4 bases at V and 10 bases at J, with 11 bases between. Germline CDR1 DFQATT, CDR2 SNEGSKA (reference sequence). This CDR3 comprises 11 residues. Written as DNA, the CDR3 is TGCAGTGCTAATCTAGCGCGAGAGCAGTTCTTC. Translated, it gives CSANLAREQFF.

The gene calls are TRBV29-1 and TRBJ1-1; tentatively, D is TRBD1 (5 bases). Per germline, CDR1 SQVTM and CDR2 ANQGSEA. The CDR3 runs to 14 residues. Trimming shortened V by 5 bases and J by 8 bases, and 21 bases separated the two germline ends. CDR3: CSVYLSVQGTEAFF. CDR3 DNA sequence: TGCAGCGTTTACCTATCGGTTCAGGGCACGGAAGCTTTCTTT.

V is TRBV19 and J is TRBJ2-1; maybe TRBD2 (5 bases). Germline V gene sequence: CDR1 LNHDA, CDR2 SQIVND (reference sequence). The length of the CDR3 is 15 residues. Trimming pared 4 bases from V and 4 bases from J, leaving 14 bases between. The chain's CDR3 is CASSSSGVGYNEQFF. Written as DNA, the CDR3 is TGTGCCAGTAGTAGTTCCGGGGTGGGTTACAATGAGCAGTTCTTC.

The rearrangement joins TRBV7-2 to TRBJ1-6, with 11 bases fitting TRBD1. The V and J ends lost 5 bases and 9 bases, in that order; junction bases with no gene match: 9. The CDR3 has 16 amino acids. Per the germline V gene, CDR1 is SGHTA and CDR2 is FQGNSA. CDR3 in DNA: TGTGCCAGCAGCCCGAGCTGGGGACAGGGGGTTTCACCCCTCCACTTT. This gives the protein CASSPSWGQGVSPLHF.

This sequence joins TRBV28 and TRBJ2-1; D unresolved. CDR1 and CDR2 (germline): MDHEN, SYDVKM. CDR3 size: 11 residues. V lost 5 bases and J lost 8, with 7 bases in between. The CDR3 DNA reads as TGTGCCAGCAGTCCCCGGGATGAGCAGTTCTTC. Its protein is CASSPRDEQFF.